This record covers a single TCR beta chain. Its antigen remains unknown. The record originates from a study of OX40 agonist ivuxolimab in advanced cancers. Overall study results and limits: With doses of 0.1 to 3.0 mg/kg, CD4+ and CD8+ blood T cells had undergone clonal expansion by week 6. Expansion of clones was among the lowest in partial responders at 0.1-3.0 mg/kg.

Here immunoSEQ multiplex PCR was the method, and the copy in TCRdb shows in-frame clones only, minus some. The sample lists 65,000 to 100,000 clones, approximately 94% occurring once. Blood sampling took place at baseline, cycle 4 day 1, and cycle 7 day 1. Germline CDR1 reads SGDLS; CDR2 reads YYNGEE. With 3 bases clipped from V and 4 bases from J, the junction kept 11 bases outside the gene matches. The CDR3 runs to 17 residues. This sequence was found in an adult with an advanced solid tumor such as melanoma, head and neck, liver or kidney cancer. Sample: CD4+ or CD8+ T cells sorted from blood, taken in a trial of the OX40 agonist ivuxolimab. This chain links TRBV9 with TRBJ2-1; 9 bases are a match to TRBD2. The DNA for the CDR3 is TGTGCCAGCAGCGACACGGCTAGCGGGGCTATATACAATGAGCAGTTCTTC. Translated, it gives CASSDTASGAIYNEQFF.